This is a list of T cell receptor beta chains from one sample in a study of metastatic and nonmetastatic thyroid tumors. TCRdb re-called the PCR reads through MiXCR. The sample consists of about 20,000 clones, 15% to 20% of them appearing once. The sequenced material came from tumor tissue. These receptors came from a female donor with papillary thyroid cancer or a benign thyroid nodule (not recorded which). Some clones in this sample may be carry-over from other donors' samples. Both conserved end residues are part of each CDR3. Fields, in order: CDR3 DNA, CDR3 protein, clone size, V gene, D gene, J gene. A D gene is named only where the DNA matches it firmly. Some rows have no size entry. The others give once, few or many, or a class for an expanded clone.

CDR3 DNA: TGCGCCAGCAGTGAGTCGGAGGGGGTGAGCAATCAGCCCCAGCATTTT
CDR3 protein: CASSESEGVSNQPQHF
clone size: many
V gene: TRBV10-1
D gene: .
J gene: TRBJ1-5

CDR3 DNA: TGCGCCAGCAGCTGGAACACGATCGATGAAAAACTGTTTTTT
CDR3 protein: CASSWNTIDEKLFF
clone size: many
V gene: TRBV5-1
D gene: .
J gene: TRBJ1-4

CDR3 DNA: TGTGCCAGCAGCCCGGGACTAGCGGGGGGCATATTCCCCTTTTCCTACGAGCAGTACTTC
CDR3 protein: CASSPGLAGGIFPFSYEQYF
clone size: many
V gene: TRBV13
D gene: TRBD2
J gene: TRBJ2-7

CDR3 DNA: TGTGCCAGCAGCTTAGGAAGGGTGAACACTAATGAAAAACTGTTTTTT
CDR3 protein: CASSLGRVNTNEKLFF
clone size: many
V gene: TRBV7-9
D gene: .
J gene: TRBJ1-4

CDR3 DNA: TGTGCCAGCAGTCAATTGGCCGGTCCTAGCACAGATACGCAGTATTTT
CDR3 protein: CASSQLAGPSTDTQYF
clone size: .
V gene: TRBV25-1
D gene: .
J gene: TRBJ2-3

CDR3 DNA: TGCAGTGCTAGGGGGTCAGGCCGCGGGCCCCAGCATTTT
CDR3 protein: CSARGSGRGPQHF
clone size: many
V gene: TRBV20-1
D gene: .
J gene: TRBJ1-5

CDR3 DNA: TGTGCCAGTAATGGAGGCGGGGGACGGAGGGCTGAAGCTTTCTTT
CDR3 protein: CASNGGGGRRAEAFF
clone size: many
V gene: TRBV19
D gene: .
J gene: TRBJ1-1

CDR3 DNA: TGTGCCAGTGGAACGGACAGGGGGCGAACTAACTATGGCTACACCTTC
CDR3 protein: CASGTDRGRTNYGYTF
clone size: many
V gene: TRBV19
D gene: TRBD1
J gene: TRBJ1-2

CDR3 DNA: TGTGCCAGCAGCTTAGAGGCGGGCCGAGGGGAACTGTTTTTT
CDR3 protein: CASSLEAGRGELFF
clone size: many
V gene: TRBV7-9
D gene: .
J gene: TRBJ1-4

CDR3 DNA: TGTGCCAGCAGTTACCTAGCGGGGGCCGCCTCCTACAATGAGCAGTTCTTC
CDR3 protein: CASSYLAGAASYNEQFF
clone size: large
V gene: TRBV6-2/TRBV6-3
D gene: TRBD2
J gene: TRBJ2-1

CDR3 DNA: TGCGCCAGCAGCCAAGATAGGCTAGCGGGAGTCACAGATACGCAGTATTTT
CDR3 protein: CASSQDRLAGVTDTQYF
clone size: many
V gene: TRBV4-1
D gene: TRBD2
J gene: TRBJ2-3

CDR3 DNA: TGCAGTGCTAGGAGATCCACGGGTTCCTACGAGCAGTACTTC
CDR3 protein: CSARRSTGSYEQYF
clone size: many
V gene: TRBV20-1
D gene: .
J gene: TRBJ2-7

CDR3 DNA: TGTGCCAGCAGCTTAGTTGGCGGGGTCGGGAATGAAAAACTGTTTTTT
CDR3 protein: CASSLVGGVGNEKLFF
clone size: .
V gene: TRBV7-9
D gene: .
J gene: TRBJ1-4

CDR3 DNA: TGTTTCAGCAGTGAAGGCCGTTCGGGACAGAATAATCAGCCCCAGCATTTT
CDR3 protein: CFSSEGRSGQNNQPQHF
clone size: .
V gene: TRBV6-4
D gene: TRBD1
J gene: TRBJ1-5

CDR3 DNA: TGTGCCAGCAGTGAGGCAGGGCGGGGGATCAGGGAGCTGTTTTTT
CDR3 protein: CASSEAGRGIRELFF
clone size: many
V gene: TRBV28
D gene: TRBD2
J gene: TRBJ2-2

CDR3 DNA: TGTGCCAGCATCCAGGACAGGGGAGCCGACTATGGCTACACCTTC
CDR3 protein: CASIQDRGADYGYTF
clone size: many
V gene: TRBV28
D gene: TRBD1
J gene: TRBJ1-2

CDR3 DNA: TGTGCCAGCAGCCGATTAGGACAGAAGAACACTGAAGCTTTCTTT
CDR3 protein: CASSRLGQKNTEAFF
clone size: many
V gene: TRBV14
D gene: .
J gene: TRBJ1-1

CDR3 DNA: TGTGCCAGCAGCCAAGACCTTGACAGGCTATATGGCTACACCTTC
CDR3 protein: CASSQDLDRLYGYTF
clone size: many
V gene: TRBV14
D gene: .
J gene: TRBJ1-2

CDR3 DNA: TGTGCCAGCAGCCGGACCTGGAAGCAGACTTCTAACTATGGCTACACCTTC
CDR3 protein: CASSRTWKQTSNYGYTF
clone size: few
V gene: TRBV6-1
D gene: .
J gene: TRBJ1-2

CDR3 DNA: TGTGCCAGCAGTTGGAATCAAGAGACCCAGTACTTC
CDR3 protein: CASSWNQETQYF
clone size: many
V gene: TRBV2
D gene: .
J gene: TRBJ2-5